The rows below give T cell receptor beta chains drawn from one sample of a study of blood T cell repertoires in COVID-19. TCRdb's table, derived via immunoSEQ multiplex PCR, lists solely in-frame clones and lacks some. The sample has about 190,000 clones, around 90% seen once; the top ten hold about 0.54%. Material: peripheral blood. The receptors come from a man between 45 and 60 years old with acute or convalescent COVID-19. The CDR3 runs from the conserved cysteine through the conserved F or W. The D gene is left open where the match is weak. Size is stated for part of the rows, as once, few or many counts, or as a class when the clone is expanded.

J: TRBJ2-7
D: TRBD1
length: 15
size: -
V: TRBV7-6
CDR3: CASSLGAGGSGEQYF
DNA: TGTGCCAGCAGCTTAGGGGCAGGGGGATCTGGGGAGCAGTACTTC

J: TRBJ1-1
D: -
length: 17
size: -
V: TRBV14
CDR3: CASSLLGPRAGGTEAFF
DNA: TGTGCCAGCAGCCTCCTAGGACCCCGGGCAGGAGGCACTGAAGCTTTCTTT

J: TRBJ1-5
D: TRBD1
length: 14
size: -
V: TRBV18
CDR3: CASSEQGSDQPQHF
DNA: TGTGCCAGCTCAGAACAGGGGTCGGATCAGCCCCAGCATTTT

J: TRBJ2-1
D: -
length: 13
size: -
V: TRBV10-3
CDR3: CAISAFPGNEQFF
DNA: TGTGCCATCAGTGCATTCCCAGGGAATGAGCAGTTCTTC

J: TRBJ1-1
D: -
length: 12
size: -
V: TRBV5-5
CDR3: CASSLWGAEAFF
DNA: TGTGCCAGCAGCTTGTGGGGAGCTGAAGCTTTCTTT

J: TRBJ1-1
D: TRBD1
length: 18
size: -
V: TRBV7-9
CDR3: CASSLGRGQGTQNTEAFF
DNA: TGTGCCAGCAGCTTAGGCAGGGGACAGGGCACCCAGAACACTGAAGCTTTCTTT

J: TRBJ1-4
D: -
length: 13
size: -
V: TRBV23-1
CDR3: CARPVKEGEKLFF
DNA: TGCGCCAGGCCCGTTAAGGAGGGTGAAAAACTGTTTTTT

J: TRBJ2-1
D: -
length: 16
size: once
V: TRBV4-1
CDR3: CASSHLSGEAAIGQFF
DNA: TGCGCCAGCAGCCACCTGTCCGGGGAGGCTGCCATCGGGCAGTTCTTC

J: TRBJ2-5
D: -
length: 16
size: -
V: TRBV5-1
CDR3: CASSLGWQGQKETQYF
DNA: TGCGCCAGCAGCTTGGGGTGGCAGGGCCAAAAAGAGACCCAGTACTTC

J: TRBJ2-2
D: -
length: 16
size: -
V: TRBV11-2
CDR3: CASSPSGHTNTGELFF
DNA: TGTGCCAGCAGCCCCTCGGGACATACGAACACCGGGGAGCTGTTTTTT

J: TRBJ2-7
D: TRBD1
length: 15
size: -
V: TRBV6-1
CDR3: CASSEEGTGLNEQYF
DNA: TGTGCCAGCAGTGAAGAAGGGACAGGGCTCAACGAGCAGTACTTC

J: TRBJ2-3
D: TRBD1
length: 16
size: -
V: TRBV7-9
CDR3: CASSTWTGVNGDTQYF
DNA: TGTGCCAGCAGCACGTGGACAGGTGTCAATGGAGATACGCAGTATTTT

J: TRBJ2-7
D: -
length: 15
size: -
V: TRBV5-8
CDR3: CASSLGLGSSYEQYF
DNA: TGTGCCAGCAGCTTGGGCTTAGGGAGCTCCTACGAGCAGTACTTC

J: TRBJ1-3
D: -
length: 19
size: -
V: TRBV23-1
CDR3: CASSVHWAQKGLSGNTIYF
DNA: TGCGCCAGCAGTGTCCACTGGGCTCAAAAGGGGCTCTCTGGAAACACCATATATTTT

J: TRBJ1-1
D: TRBD1
length: 17
size: -
V: TRBV2
CDR3: CASSEFSWTGYDTEAFF
DNA: TGTGCCAGCAGTGAATTCTCGTGGACAGGGTACGACACTGAAGCTTTCTTT

J: TRBJ1-6
D: -
length: 13
size: -
V: TRBV4-2
CDR3: CASRPGQKSPLHF
DNA: TGTGCCAGCAGGCCTGGGCAGAAATCACCCCTCCACTTT

J: TRBJ1-2
D: TRBD1
length: 14
size: -
V: TRBV5-6
CDR3: CASSPGQGAWGYTF
DNA: TGTGCCAGCAGCCCCGGACAGGGGGCATGGGGCTACACCTTC